What follows is one T cell receptor (beta chain) and its context. Its antigen is undetermined. This sample was included in a study of CD8+CD57+ T cells in acquired aplastic anemia. The study, taken as a whole, reports: Twenty-nine shared CD8+ CDR3s appeared highly expressed within patients' immunodominant clones.

Using genomic DNA as the template, TCR beta VDJ and CDR3 profiling was carried out. Each CDR3 protein is one row after TCRdb ran MiXCR on the reads. The table records under 200,000 distinct CDR3 sequences, 40% to 50% of them present only once. By flow cytometry, patients selected for sequencing had shown an expansion of CD8+CD57+ cells. There were no patients without severe acquired aplastic anemia. At blood sampling, none of the patients had yet received therapy. Germline-derived CDR1 and CDR2 are KGHDR and SFDVKD. This CDR3 region has 16 residues. The V and J ends lost 5 bases and 9 bases, in that order; junction bases with no gene match: 14.

V usage is TRBV24-1 and J usage is TRBJ2-1, with 8 nucleotides matching TRBD2. The clonotype comes from a human donor with aplastic anemia. The source material was sorted CD4+, CD8+, or CD8+CD57+ T cells (not recorded which) from PBMCs. Here the CDR3 reads CATSVSLTSAVGEQFF. The CDR3 bases are TGTGCCACCAGTGTTTCTTTGACTAGCGCGGTCGGTGAGCAGTTCTTC.